Given below is one TCR beta chain in context. The libraries were made with immunoSEQ v3. The table came from immunoSEQ multiplex PCR; TCRdb's copy has only in-frame clones and leaves some out. There are under 70,000 clones in the sample; roughly 84% occur only once, and roughly 2.6% lies in the top ten. The sample comes from a study of TIL therapy for anti-PD-1-resistant metastatic lung cancer. Stated time point: pre-treatment sample, taken before nivolumab and TIL therapy. Germline CDR1 reads SEHNR; CDR2 reads FQNEAQ (reference sequence). The CDR3 loop spans 15 amino acids. V was cut by 4 bases and J by 4 bases, with 16 bases left in between.

The TCR sequence derives from a person aged 25-79 years with non-small cell lung cancer. This sample comprised blood, obtained at baseline. The gene calls are TRBV7-9 and TRBJ1-2, with D unclear. The CDR3 spells CASSSTVRRGYGYTF. The CDR3 DNA is TGTGCCAGCAGCTCTACAGTGAGACGAGGCTATGGCTACACCTTC.